This TCR beta chain derives from a study of cytomegalovirus exposure and HLA in healthy donors. The wider study: The same platform was used for the 130 or so validation repertoires as for the roughly 670 first-cohort repertoires, as reported in a later analysis. Study-level points and caveats: Despite most TCR sequences being rare, some public TCRs occurred in many donors.

As regards this clone: No antigen is known for it.

The V end was cut by 2 bases, the J end by 9 bases, with 15 bases between. The CDR3 has 13 residues. Germline loops: CDR1 SGHRS, CDR2 YFSETQ. The repertoire was sequenced with immunoSEQ multiplex PCR; TCRdb's copy has only in-frame clones and lacks some. The table shows roughly 150,000 clones, with 75% to 90% occurring only once. The source of this sequence is a woman between 18 and 30 years old in good health and CMV-seronegative. The sequenced sample was PBMCs. The chain employs TRBV5-1 and TRBJ2-7; possible D gene TRBD1, 6 bases. The DNA for the CDR3 is TGCGCCAGCAGCTTAGAGACAGGTTTCGGGCAGTACTTC. It codes for CASSLETGFGQYF.